Listed below are T cell receptor beta chains from one sample, sequenced in a study of CD8+ T cells in alopecia areata. This table comes from immunoSEQ multiplex PCR, and its TCRdb copy is limited to in-frame clones, with some not included. The table lists some 220,000 clones, about three fifths of them singletons. Material: CD4+ T cells sorted from blood, obtained at week 4, from a patient treated with tofacitinib. These receptors came from a human donor with alopecia areata. Each CDR3 is given with its conserved first and last residue. Expanded clones are given a class, and other clones once, few, many or no size at all.

size	V	CDR3
NA	TRBV4-3	CASSQDSGKGTQYF
NA	TRBV25-1	CASSESGGNYGYTF
few	TRBV19	CASSAADYSPLHF
NA	TRBV5-6	CASSLGAGMGNQPQHF
NA	TRBV6-6	CASSYRRLGSTDTQYF
NA	TRBV7-2	CASGPSALRETQYF
NA	TRBV30	CAWSLGASTEAFF
few	TRBV15	CATSRSGQFATNEKLFF
NA	TRBV29-1	CSGRGAYDNEQFF
NA	TRBV7-9	CASSLVLGTDTQYF
once	TRBV7-3	CASSLNRPDTQYF
NA	TRBV14	CASSQEVGRAYGYTF
few	TRBV29-1	CSVEEVRRRGKLFF
few	TRBV19	CASSTRNPGLAESPDTQYF
NA	TRBV4-3	CASSQGVEETQYF
NA	TRBV7-2	CASSVLAGGLAGELFF
few	TRBV27	CASGLRVGDTQYF
NA	TRBV9	CASSVDGGSDRNSPLHF
NA	TRBV2	CASSGSGTESNQPQHF
NA	TRBV11-2	CASSLSQVSYEQYF
NA	TRBV29-1	CSVGDGVNEKLFF
few	TRBV29-1	CSGGQDRYIQYF
NA	TRBV7-2	CASSPRTSSDTQYF
NA	TRBV30	CAWSVPGNSLFF
NA	TRBV29-1	CSVDPDATQYF
NA	TRBV27	CASRFRDRDNTEAFF
NA	TRBV30	CAWSWTSTPDTQYF
few	TRBV19	CASSIGQRQETQYF
NA	TRBV19	CASRETGQGASGANVLTF
few	TRBV6-1	CASNAGDRPYEQYF
NA	TRBV4-2	CASSHQVGLQETQYF
NA	TRBV7-2	CASSSTSLLAGVYNEQFF
NA	TRBV9	CASSSRQGTVADTQYF
NA	TRBV7-2	CASSQQGYEQYF
NA	TRBV5-1	CASSPLTGNEQFF
NA	TRBV30	CAWAQDRGPNQPQHF
NA	TRBV4-3	CASSRETGSGANVLTF
NA	TRBV2	CASSGSVGVSNQPQHF
few	TRBV7-3	CASAPSDYNEQFF
few	TRBV7-9	CASRPSGGITYEQYF
few	TRBV4-1	CASSQGLLTGELFF
few	TRBV29-1	CSVVCRGYNSPLHF
NA	TRBV7-2	CASSLMETYTEAFF
NA	TRBV7-9	CASSTFMGSTDTQYF